This T cell receptor (beta chain) was identified in a study of cytomegalovirus exposure and HLA in healthy donors (dated by TCRdb to about 2017). Describing the broader study: In an earlier analysis of 550 to 750 of the donors, less than 350 Gb of sequence data and just under 120 million unique TCR beta sequences from about 180 million T cells were reported. Because of strong linkage in the cohort, five DR-DQ haplotypes were treated as single units for association and clustering. Donor age, sex, ethnicity and CMV serostatus were compiled together with the repertoire data. Among 350 to 400 genotyped donors of the cohort, an average of 235,054 unique TCR beta nucleotide sequences were sequenced per donor, roughly 18% of them non-productive. Genome-wide SNP genotypes for about 55% of the 666 donors were used in a later genetic analysis, which treated that subset as a discovery cohort. A later analysis re-examined previously published TCR beta repertoires from roughly 650 donors and added high-resolution HLA genotyping to investigate patterns of TCR occurrence. To decide whether each TCR beta V gene segment behaved as functional or pseudogenic, an earlier analysis of nearly 600 of the donors relied on high-throughput TCR beta sequencing. Using immunosequencing, the study profiled T cell repertoires from 500 to 800 subjects and related those repertoires to cytomegalovirus serostatus. Roughly 300 gigabases of sequencing data and approximately 92 million unique TCR sequences made up an early release that covered under 750 HLA-typed donors. All discovery cohort repertoires had been generated on a single sequencing platform. The later analysis used no new phenotypic data to find candidate immune exposures, relying instead on TCR beta sequences and their occurrence across donors. The number of typed donors differed by locus: roughly 629-640 for A, B, C, DRB1 and DQB1; 522 for DQA1; roughly 600 for DPA1; and some 430 for DPB1. Along with the roughly 610-subject first cohort, a separate validation cohort of more than 90 different subjects was used. The study combined high-throughput TCR immunosequencing, statistical association of individual TCRs with disease status, and machine learning to predict cytomegalovirus infection status. The study was designed to test whether signatures of past pathogen exposure could be identified by cataloging public T cell receptors. HLA typing included class I and class II loci at four-digit resolution. Of the roughly 400 genotyped donors, more than 75% were placed in the genetic ancestry cluster associated with self-reported Caucasian donors. Results the study describes overall, beyond this receptor: In vitro tests confirmed that a few of the cytomegalovirus-associated TCR beta chains recognize cytomegalovirus antigens. Linkage disequilibrium might explain the correlated functional status among segregating V segments, but an unknown experimental factor could not be excluded. The 87-base-pair reads could not distinguish some IMGT-functional V segments, including TRBV6-2 and TRBV6-3, so those segments were excluded. Some 15 rarely observed V segments, including chromosome 9 orphons, were excluded from the earlier analysis of about 610 of the donors because counts were too low. In both the original and validation cohorts, the classifier was reported to diagnose cytomegalovirus status with high specificity and sensitivity. In an earlier analysis of around 600 of the donors, most TCR beta V segments appeared in productive rearrangements about 87% or about 30% of the time, broadly matching IMGT annotations. The authors suggested that the approach could potentially be generalized to other disease states and immunological phenotypes. CMV serostatus was the only immune exposure information available for the cohort. According to a later analysis, most CMV-associated TCR beta chains appeared to be HLA-restricted, and the HLA associations seemed to be driven largely by CMV exposure. A later analysis found that HLA-associated TCR beta chains were more clonally expanded and had lower generation probabilities than equally common non-associated chains. A further reported finding was that TCR beta sequences accurately predicted the HLA-A and HLA-B alleles for most subjects in the first cohort. While some public TCRs were present in many individuals, most TCR sequences turned up only very rarely across donors. When HLA alleles, especially DR and DQ, strongly co-occurred, TCR associations were difficult to assign to individual alleles. In a later analysis, TCR association rates were found to vary across HLA loci, with the most associated TCRs seen for DRB1 alleles and the fewest for HLA-C alleles. A later genetic analysis associated a missense DCLRE1C variant with V-gene and J-gene trimming of TCR beta chains, and an independent cohort replicated the association. At a false discovery rate of 0.05, a later analysis linked around 17,000 TCR beta sequences to specific HLA alleles. According to a later genetic analysis, donors in an Asian-associated ancestry cluster had fewer N-insertions in productive TCRs than the approximately 690-donor mean. Because HLA typing was missing for some donors at each locus, association tests included only the typed subset. The study listed around 160 TCR beta chains as associated with cytomegalovirus. This cohort had only TCR beta chains sequenced, and the lack of alpha or paired-chain data limited which features could be detected. According to a later analysis, parvovirus B19, influenza, CMV and Epstein-Barr virus appeared linked to several top co-occurrence clusters. A group of highly shared sequence variants was considered likely to be a technical artifact of the sequencing pipeline. Presence/absence analyses assumed roughly uniform sequencing depth across donors, an assumption that may not hold.

Cut back by 1 base and 0 bases, the V and J ends lie 8 bases apart. CDR1 and CDR2 are read off the germline V gene as SGHRS and YFSETQ. The CDR3 sequence holds 15 residues, the cysteine and phenylalanine included. The sequence is cut down to CDR3 DNA, 45 bases in frame from base 1. The cohort comprised around 690 healthy bone marrow donors. All cohort members were sampled while nominally healthy, although unrecorded immune exposures were likely present. The donor was CMV seronegative and was included in the group of several hundred seronegative cohort members. Every donor gave a peripheral blood sample, and the peripheral blood mononuclear cells from that sample were used for TCR beta sequencing. Genomic DNA extraction from the blood cell samples was performed with the Qiagen DNeasy Blood Extraction Kit. This clone was counted a few times. It has no known antigen specificity. Per-base quality was not reported, and no clone a single base away is much larger than it.

Library preparation employed the immunoSEQ multiplex PCR assay. For the multiplex PCR, a mixture combining 60 forward primers for TCR Vbeta segments and 13 reverse primers for TCR Jbeta segments was used. The CDR3 region of rearranged TCR beta genes was amplified from genomic DNA with a multiplex PCR assay. Amplified TCR beta libraries were sequenced as 87-base-pair reads on the Illumina HiSeq System. Turning to the authors' computational methods: A later analysis tallied around 80 million unique TCR beta chains across the 666 repertoires, and about 10 million of those chains were shared by two or more donors. A nearest-neighbor algorithm error-corrected the raw reads and collapsed the reads into unique sequences, merging closely related sequences to remove PCR and sequencing errors. V, D and J gene segments were assigned by aligning CDR3 sequences to IMGT reference sequences. For a sequence to be retained, at least a six-nucleotide match to both a V gene segment and a J gene segment was required. Rearrangements were called productive when the CDR3 lacked stop codons and stayed in frame with V and J; all others were non-productive. CDR3 was defined according to IMGT convention as the region running from the second conserved V-encoded cysteine to the conserved J-encoded phenylalanine. In an earlier analysis of approximately 590 of the donors, sequences lacking an unambiguous match to a single V gene segment were excluded. An earlier analysis of 450 to 650 of the donors called V segments functional above 56.7% productive rearrangements and segregating when the between-donor standard deviation exceeded 5%. A statistical classification framework was developed to diagnose cytomegalovirus status using the catalog of TCR beta chain sequences. In a later analysis, V and J genes were assigned by comparing TCR nucleotide sequences against IMGT/GENE-DB human TR gene sequences. The TCRdist pipeline was used in a later analysis to assign CDR3 sequences and most-parsimonious VDJ recombination scenarios. In a later analysis, each TCR beta chain was defined by its CDR3 amino acid sequence together with its V-gene family, and reads lacking a unique V-gene family were excluded. To address suspected cross-contamination and a sequencing artifact, a later analysis removed 592 highly shared, low-generation-probability nucleotide sequences. For each public chain, a later analysis derived a clonal expansion index from normalized ranks of inferred template counts within each repertoire. A later analysis computed generation probabilities with a VDJ recombination model fitted to out-of-frame rearrangements, and checked the results against IGoR. Hypergeometric tests were used in a later analysis to score TCR-TCR, TCR-HLA and TCR-CMV co-occurrence, with a repertoire-size bias correction applied to the TCR pairs. In a later analysis, false discovery rates were estimated by permuting HLA or CMV assignments 20 times. In a later analysis, co-occurring TCRs were grouped with DBSCAN, and TCRdist sequence similarity was added when clustering was performed within HLA-allele-positive subsets. For co-occurrence clustering, repertoires with fewer than 30,000 or more than 120,000 public chains were excluded, along with five repertoires with anomalous nucleotide sharing. The table comes from immuneACCESS by way of TCRdb, which keeps in-frame sequences with V and J called. Part of the clones is missing from these tables; in studies checked, under half for an unresolved V gene and the rest for unknown reasons. V and J calls plus clone size are reproduced from that table; the DNA served to infer D and trimming. This sample has fewer than 95,000 clones in its table, and just over 75% of those were observed once. The ten largest clones capture 0.57% of the sample.

The chain is encoded by TRBV5-1 joined to TRBJ2-1, with TRBD2 perhaps the D gene, on 6 matching bases. The sequenced sample consisted of PBMCs. This TCR was recovered from a man younger than 45 in good health and CMV-seronegative. The nucleotide sequence reads as follows: TGCGCCAGCAGCTTGTTGACTAGCTCCTACAATGAGCAGTTCTTC. Protein translation: CASSLLTSSYNEQFF.